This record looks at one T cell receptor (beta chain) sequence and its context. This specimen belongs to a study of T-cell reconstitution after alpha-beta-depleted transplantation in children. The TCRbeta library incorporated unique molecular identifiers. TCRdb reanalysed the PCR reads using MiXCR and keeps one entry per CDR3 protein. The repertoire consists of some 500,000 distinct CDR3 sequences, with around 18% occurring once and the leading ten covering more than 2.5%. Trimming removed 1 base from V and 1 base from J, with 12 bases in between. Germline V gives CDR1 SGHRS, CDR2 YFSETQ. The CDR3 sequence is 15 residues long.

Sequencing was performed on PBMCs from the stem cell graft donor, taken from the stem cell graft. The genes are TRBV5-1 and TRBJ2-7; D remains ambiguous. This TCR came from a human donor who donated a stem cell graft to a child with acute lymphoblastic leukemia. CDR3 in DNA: TGCGCCAGCAGCTTGAGCCCGCCACCTTCCTACGAGCAGTACTTC. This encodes CASSLSPPPSYEQYF.